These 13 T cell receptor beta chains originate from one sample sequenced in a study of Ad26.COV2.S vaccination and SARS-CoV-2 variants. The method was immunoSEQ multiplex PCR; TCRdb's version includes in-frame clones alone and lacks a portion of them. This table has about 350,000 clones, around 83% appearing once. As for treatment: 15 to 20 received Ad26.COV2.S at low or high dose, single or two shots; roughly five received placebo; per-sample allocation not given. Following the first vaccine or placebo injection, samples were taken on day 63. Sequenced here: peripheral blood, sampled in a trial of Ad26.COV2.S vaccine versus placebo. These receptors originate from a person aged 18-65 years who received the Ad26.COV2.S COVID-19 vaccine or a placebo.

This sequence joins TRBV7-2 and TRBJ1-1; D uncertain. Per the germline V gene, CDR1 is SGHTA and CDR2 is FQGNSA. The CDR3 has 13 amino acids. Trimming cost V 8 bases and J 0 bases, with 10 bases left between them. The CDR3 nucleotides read TGTGCCAGCCGACCCACAATGAACACTGAAGCTTTCTTT. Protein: CASRPTMNTEAFF.

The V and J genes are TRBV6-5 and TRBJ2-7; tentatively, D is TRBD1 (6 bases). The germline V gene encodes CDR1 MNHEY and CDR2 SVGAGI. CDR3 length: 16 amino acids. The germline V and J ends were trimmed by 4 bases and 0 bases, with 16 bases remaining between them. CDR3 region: CASSSPTTGASYEQYF. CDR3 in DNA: TGTGCCAGCAGTTCCCCCACGACAGGAGCCTCCTACGAGCAGTACTTC.

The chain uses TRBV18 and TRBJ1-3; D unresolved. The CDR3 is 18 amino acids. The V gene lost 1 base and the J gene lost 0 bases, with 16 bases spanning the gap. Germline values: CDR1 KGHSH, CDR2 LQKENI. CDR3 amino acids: CASSPQSKSLLSGNTIYF. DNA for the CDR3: TGTGCCAGCTCACCACAGTCAAAATCCCTACTCTCTGGAAACACCATATATTTT.

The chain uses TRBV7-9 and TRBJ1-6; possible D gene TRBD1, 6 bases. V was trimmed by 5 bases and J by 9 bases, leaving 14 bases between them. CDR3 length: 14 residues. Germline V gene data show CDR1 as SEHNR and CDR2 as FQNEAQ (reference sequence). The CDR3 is CASSPQGEGSPLHF. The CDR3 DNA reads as TGTGCCAGCAGCCCACAGGGCGAGGGTTCACCCCTCCACTTT.

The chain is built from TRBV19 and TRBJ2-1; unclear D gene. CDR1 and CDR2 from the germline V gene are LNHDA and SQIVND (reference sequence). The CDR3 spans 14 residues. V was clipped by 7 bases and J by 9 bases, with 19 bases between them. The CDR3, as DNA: TGTGCCAGTACTCCAAACTTTCGAATCCGTGAGCAGTTCTTC. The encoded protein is CASTPNFRIREQFF.

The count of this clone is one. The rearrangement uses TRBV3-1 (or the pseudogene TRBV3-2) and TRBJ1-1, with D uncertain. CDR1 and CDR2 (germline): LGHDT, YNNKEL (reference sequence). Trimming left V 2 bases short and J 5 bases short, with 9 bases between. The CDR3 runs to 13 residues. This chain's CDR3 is CASSQIGGTEAFF. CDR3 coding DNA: TGTGCCAGCAGCCAAATCGGTGGGACTGAAGCTTTCTTT.

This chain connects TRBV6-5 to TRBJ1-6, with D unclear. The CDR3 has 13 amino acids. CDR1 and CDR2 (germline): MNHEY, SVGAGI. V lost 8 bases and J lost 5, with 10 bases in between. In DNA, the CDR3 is TGTGCCAGCTTTGCAGTCAATAATTCACCCCTCCACTTT. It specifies CASFAVNNSPLHF.

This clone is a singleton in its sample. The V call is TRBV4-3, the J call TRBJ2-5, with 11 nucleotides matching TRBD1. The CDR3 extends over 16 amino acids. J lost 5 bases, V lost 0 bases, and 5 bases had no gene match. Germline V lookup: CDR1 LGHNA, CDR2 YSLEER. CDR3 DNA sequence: TGCGCCAGCAGCCAAGATATGGACAGGGGGCTTGAGACCCAGTACTTC. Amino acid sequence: CASSQDMDRGLETQYF.

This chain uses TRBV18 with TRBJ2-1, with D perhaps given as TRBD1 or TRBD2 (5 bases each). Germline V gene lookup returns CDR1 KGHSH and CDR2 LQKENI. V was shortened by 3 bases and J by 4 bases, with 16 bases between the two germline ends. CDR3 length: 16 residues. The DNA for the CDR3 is TGTGCCAGCTCACCCGTACTTGAGGGGCTTTACAATGAGCAGTTCTTC. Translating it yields CASSPVLEGLYNEQFF. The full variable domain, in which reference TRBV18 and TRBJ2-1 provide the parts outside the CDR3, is NAGVMQNPRHLVRRRGQEARLRCSPMKGHSHVYWYRQLPEEGLKFMVYLQKENIIDESGMPKERFSAEFPKEGPSILRIQQVVRGDSAAYFCASSPVLEGLYNEQFFGPGTRLTVL.

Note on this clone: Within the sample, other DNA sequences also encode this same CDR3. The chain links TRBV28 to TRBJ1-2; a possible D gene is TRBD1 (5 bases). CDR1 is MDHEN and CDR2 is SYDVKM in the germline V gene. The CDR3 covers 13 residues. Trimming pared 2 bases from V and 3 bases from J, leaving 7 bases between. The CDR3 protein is CASSLDRYYGYTF. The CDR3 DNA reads TGTGCCAGCAGTTTAGACAGATACTATGGCTACACCTTC.

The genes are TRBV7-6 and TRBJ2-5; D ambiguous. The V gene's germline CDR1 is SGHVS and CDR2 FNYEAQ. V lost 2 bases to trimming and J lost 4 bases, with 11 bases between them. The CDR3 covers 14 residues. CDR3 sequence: CASSLKSGPETQYF. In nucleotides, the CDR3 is TGTGCCAGCAGCTTAAAGTCGGGCCCAGAGACCCAGTACTTC. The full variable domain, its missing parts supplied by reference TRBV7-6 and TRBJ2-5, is GAGVSQSPRYKVTKRGQDVALRCDPISGHVSLYWYRQALGQGPEFLTYFNYEAQQDKSGLPNDRFSAERPEGSISTLTIQRTEQRDSAMYRCASSLKSGPETQYFGPGTRLLVL.

This CDR3 is CASSYGGSGEKLFF. CDR3 in DNA: TGTGCCAGCAGTTACGGGGGGTCGGGTGAAAAACTGTTTTTT. The J gene is TRBJ1-4, the V gene TRBV6-5, with D perhaps TRBD1 (5 bases). V lost 2 bases and J 7 bases, leaving 11 bases between the germline ends. Germline V gene data show CDR1 as MNHEY and CDR2 as SVGAGI. The CDR3 sequence is 14 residues long.

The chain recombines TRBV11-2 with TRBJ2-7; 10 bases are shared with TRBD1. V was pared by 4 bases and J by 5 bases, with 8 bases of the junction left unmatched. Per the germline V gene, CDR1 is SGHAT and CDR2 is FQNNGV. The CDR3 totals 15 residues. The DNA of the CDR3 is TGTGCCAGCAGCTCTTCAGACAGGGGGCTGAACGAGCAGTACTTC. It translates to CASSSSDRGLNEQYF. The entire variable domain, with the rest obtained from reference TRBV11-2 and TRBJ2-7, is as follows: EAGVAQSPRYKIIEKRQSVAFWCNPISGHATLYWYQQILGQGPKLLIQFQNNGVVDDSQLPKDRFSAERLKGVDSTLKIQPAKLEDSAVYLCASSSSDRGLNEQYFGPGTRLTVT.